These 17 T cell receptor beta chains originate from one sample sequenced in a study of beta chain features in type 1 diabetes. Every bit of the isolated RNA underwent reverse transcription, so sequencing read expressed TCRB transcripts. Sequenced by immunoSEQ multiplex PCR; TCRdb stores in-frame clones only, minus some. The data contain about 340,000 clones, around 9.7% of them singletons. Study findings and constraints: Significant though moderate, a shortening of TCRB CDR3s appeared in all four CD4+ subsets of Type 1 diabetes patients.

Their antigens are not known. Sequencing input: central memory CD4+ T cells from blood. These receptors were collected from a man younger than 45 with type 1 diabetes.

This clone was counted at least ten times. This rearrangement joins TRBV29-1 to TRBJ2-4; 10 bases line up with TRBD1. The CDR3 spans 13 residues. Trimming removed 7 bases from V and 5 bases from J; junction bases left unmatched: 5. Germline V gene lookup returns CDR1 SQVTM and CDR2 ANQGSEA. CDR3 in amino acids: CSAGGTGENIQYF. CDR3 coding DNA: TGCAGCGCTGGAGGGACAGGGGAAAACATTCAGTACTTC.

The chain joins TRBV30 to TRBJ2-5; D gene uncertain. The CDR3 contains 10 residues. CDR1 GTSNPN and CDR2 SVGIG come from the germline V gene (reference sequence). V lost 5 bases and J 9 bases, leaving 10 bases between the germline ends. The CDR3 nucleotides read TGTGCCTGGGGCGTCTTTTCCCAGTACTTC. Translating gives CAWGVFSQYF.

Ten or more counts support this clone. The chain is built from TRBV2 and TRBJ2-1; D ambiguous. V lost 4 bases and J 7 bases, leaving 8 bases between the germline ends. There are 12 residues in the CDR3. Germline CDR1 is SNHLY and CDR2 is FYNNEI. DNA for the CDR3: TGTGCCAGCAGTGTGGACCGGAATGAGCAGTTCTTC. Its translation: CASSVDRNEQFF.

This clone was counted ten times or more. The J gene is TRBJ2-2, the V gene TRBV6-5; D unresolved. The CDR3 runs 15 residues. V was trimmed by 2 bases and J by 7 bases, leaving 14 bases between them. Germline lookup yields CDR1 MNHEY and CDR2 SVGAGI. As DNA, the CDR3 is TGTGCCAGCAGTTACGGCCATAGCCTTGGCGGGGAGCTGTTTTTT. Residues: CASSYGHSLGGELFF.

CDR3 protein: CASSSETRTEAFF. Written as DNA, the CDR3 is TGTGCCAGCAGCTCGGAGACTAGGACTGAAGCTTTCTTT. V is TRBV7-2 and J is TRBJ1-1; D remains unclear. The CDR3 runs 13 residues. The V and J ends lost 4 bases and 5 bases respectively, with 11 bases between them. Germline loops: CDR1 SGHTA, CDR2 FQGNSA.

This clone was seen more than once but under ten times. The CDR3, as DNA: TGTGCCAGCAGTTACACTACAGGCGGCACAGATACGCAGTATTTT. It specifies CASSYTTGGTDTQYF. This chain links TRBV6-6 with TRBJ2-3; tentative D call: TRBD1 (5 bases). Between the trimmed V and J ends, which lost 2 bases and 1 base, there was a span of 10 bases. CDR1 is MNHNY, CDR2 SVGAGI, per germline (reference sequence). CDR3 length: 15 amino acids.

The table lists this clone with a few counts. The CDR3 region is CASNGDSWGQETQYF. CDR3 nucleotide sequence: TGTGCCAGCAATGGAGACTCCTGGGGCCAAGAGACCCAGTACTTC. This rearrangement joins TRBV25-1 to TRBJ2-5; unclear D gene. V was clipped by 7 bases and J by 1 base, with 16 bases between them. The CDR3 has 15 residues. CDR1 and CDR2 (germline): MGHDK, SYGVNS. The full variable domain, with the rest looked up from reference TRBV25-1 and TRBJ2-5, is EADIYQTPRYLVIGTGKKITLECSQTMGHDKMYWYQQDPGMELHLIHYSYGVNSTEKGDLSSESTVSRIRTEHFPLTLESARPSHTSQYLCASNGDSWGQETQYFGPGTRLLVL.

Many counts were recorded for this clone. This chain joins TRBV28 and TRBJ1-2; D unclear. The V gene lost 3 bases and the J gene lost 4 bases, with 3 bases spanning the gap. The CDR3 sequence is 11 residues long. Germline-derived CDR1 and CDR2 are MDHEN and SYDVKM. The CDR3 region is CASSFAYGYTF. The CDR3, as DNA: TGTGCCAGCAGTTTCGCCTATGGCTACACCTTC.

This clone was counted at least ten times. J is TRBJ2-5 and V is TRBV7-9, with D tentatively TRBD2 (5 bases). Germline V gene sequence: CDR1 SEHNR, CDR2 FQNEAQ (reference sequence). There are 14 residues in the CDR3. V shed 5 bases and J shed 5 bases, with 15 bases lying between them. Here the CDR3 DNA reads TGTGCCAGCAGCCCCGGACGGGGTAGGGAGACCCAGTACTTC. This sequence encodes CASSPGRGRETQYF.

Of note for this clone: A read error may be the cause here, since a much bigger clone is one base away. The CDR3 DNA reads as TGTGCCAGCAGCCCTAGGGCACGGAACACTGAAGCTTTCTTT. Residues: CASSPRARNTEAFF. The rearrangement joins TRBV9 to TRBJ1-1; D uncertain. V was clipped by 4 bases and J by 1 base, with 11 bases between them. This CDR3 is 14 amino acids long. Germline V lookup: CDR1 SGDLS, CDR2 YYNGEE. Full variable domain (missing parts from reference TRBV9 and TRBJ1-1): DSGVTQTPKHLITATGQRVTLRCSPRSGDLSVYWYQQSLDQGLQFLIQYYNGEERAKGNILERFSAQQFPDLHSELNLSSLELGDSALYFCASSPRARNTEAFFGQGTRLTVV.

The genes are TRBV9 and TRBJ2-7, with 10 bases fitting TRBD1. From germline, CDR1 is SGDLS and CDR2 YYNGEE. Germline trimming cut 2 bases from V and 2 bases from J; bases unmatched to any gene: 1. The CDR3 totals 14 residues. CDR3 sequence (DNA): TGTGCCAGCAGCGTGGGACAGGGGCCCTACGAGCAGTACTTC. This codes for CASSVGQGPYEQYF.

This clone was seen more than once but under ten times. The chain carries TRBV7-2 and TRBJ2-7, with 8 bases aligning to TRBD1. The CDR3 has 13 residues. The ends lost 4 bases at V and 5 bases at J; junction bases unmatched: 4. The germline V gene encodes CDR1 SGHTA and CDR2 FQGNSA. The CDR3 is CASSSDRGNEQYF. CDR3 in DNA: TGTGCCAGCAGCTCAGACAGGGGTAACGAGCAGTACTTC.

In regard to this clone: Other DNA variants within this sample encode the same CDR3. The chain uses TRBV7-2 and TRBJ2-5, with D uncertain. The CDR3 totals 14 residues. Deletions cut 0 bases from V and 2 bases from J, with 7 bases between. Germline CDR1 is SGHTA and CDR2 is FQGNSA. The CDR3 reads CASSLAHGQETQYF. Written as DNA, the CDR3 is TGTGCCAGCAGCTTAGCCCACGGACAAGAGACCCAGTACTTC. The full variable domain, rest sourced from reference TRBV7-2 and TRBJ2-5, is GAGVSQSPSNKVTEKGKDVELRCDPISGHTALYWYRQSLGQGLEFLIYFQGNSAPDKSGLPSDRFSAERTGGSVSTLTIQRTQQEDSAVYLCASSLAHGQETQYFGPGTRLLVL.

Here the CDR3 reads CASSLETGDGYTF. CDR3 DNA: TGTGCCAGCAGCTTAGAGACAGGGGACGGCTACACCTTC. The chain employs TRBV7-2 and TRBJ1-2, with TRBD1 identical over 8 bases. The CDR3 has 13 amino acids. V shed 1 base, J shed 8 bases, and the junction held 3 bases outside the gene matches. Germline CDR1 and CDR2: SGHTA and FQGNSA.

The chain has TRBV7-2 and TRBJ2-1; TRBD1 might be the D (6 bases). The CDR3 is made up of 15 amino acids. V lost 5 bases to trimming and J lost 0 bases, with 11 bases between them. Per the germline V gene, CDR1 is SGHTA and CDR2 is FQGNSA. CDR3 protein: CASSLQDSSYNEQFF. The CDR3 DNA reads as TGTGCCAGCAGCCTCCAGGACAGCTCCTACAATGAGCAGTTCTTC.

This clone occurred a few times. Additional DNA sequences in this sample encode the identical CDR3. This chain uses TRBV18 with TRBJ2-7; D perhaps matches TRBD1 (6 bases). V gave up 2 bases and J gave up 3 bases, with 8 bases separating them. Looked up from germline, CDR1 is KGHSH and CDR2 is LQKENI. CDR3 length equals 13 residues. CDR3 sequence: CASSPSQGYEQYF. CDR3 in DNA: TGTGCCAGCTCACCATCACAGGGCTACGAGCAGTACTTC.

This clone was observed many times. This chain links TRBV18 with TRBJ1-6; D perhaps matches TRBD1 (6 bases). The CDR3 loop spans 15 amino acids. V was shortened by 1 base and J by 7 bases, with 11 bases between the two germline ends. CDR1 and CDR2 (germline): KGHSH, LQKENI. CDR3 sequence reads: CASSPRQGTNSPLHF. CDR3 sequence (DNA): TGTGCCAGCTCACCACGTCAGGGGACAAATTCACCCCTCCACTTT.